Below are 6 T cell receptor beta chains sequenced from a single sample in a study of beta chain features in type 1 diabetes. All of the isolated RNA was reverse transcribed, so expressed TCRB transcripts were sequenced. The assay was immunoSEQ multiplex PCR, and TCRdb's table has in-frame clones only and misses some. The data contain 350,000 or so clones, around 20% of them seen just once; the ten biggest clones take up 0.044%. Sequencing input: naive CD4+ T cells from blood. Receptor source: a woman between 18 and 29 years old in good health.

This chain joins TRBV20-1 and TRBJ1-2; a possible D gene is TRBD1 (6 bases). Trimming took off 6 bases at V and 6 bases at J, with 11 bases between the two ends. This CDR3 has 11 amino acids. CDR1 DFQATT and CDR2 SNEGSKA come from the germline V gene (reference sequence). The CDR3 DNA is TGCAGTGCGGTTTCAGGGGATGGCTACACCTTC. Translated: CSAVSGDGYTF.

This clone came up a few times. The rearrangement joins TRBV5-1 to TRBJ2-7; D perhaps matches TRBD2 (5 bases). Between the trimmed V and J ends, which lost 1 base and 0 bases, there was a span of 8 bases. Germline V CDR1 and CDR2: SGHRS, YFSETQ. The CDR3 is 14 amino acids. The DNA of the CDR3 is TGCGCCAGCAGCTTGTTAGGGAGCTCCTACGAGCAGTACTTC. Translated, it gives CASSLLGSSYEQYF.

This chain connects TRBV18 to TRBJ2-5, with 8 bases matching TRBD2. CDR3 length: 16 residues. Germline V gene sequence: CDR1 KGHSH, CDR2 LQKENI. V was clipped by 1 base and J by 1 base; unmatched bases: 5. The CDR3 reads CASSPQGAGAQETQYF. The DNA of the CDR3 is TGTGCCAGCTCACCACAAGGAGCGGGAGCCCAAGAGACCCAGTACTTC.

This rearrangement joins TRBV15 to TRBJ2-7; 7 positions match TRBD1. V was clipped by 3 bases and J by 7 bases; unmatched bases: 9. CDR1 and CDR2 (germline): LNHNV, YYDKDF (reference sequence). The CDR3 is 14 residues long. The CDR3 region has the DNA TGTGCCACCAGCAGCCAGACAGGGATCGGTGAGCAGTACTTC. It translates to CATSSQTGIGEQYF.

This clone was observed a handful of times. This chain joins TRBV7-9 and TRBJ2-7, with 8 bases identical to TRBD1. The CDR3 totals 14 residues. Germline assignment: CDR1 SEHNR and CDR2 FQNEAQ (reference sequence). With 2 bases clipped from V and 5 bases from J, the junction kept 5 bases outside the gene matches. CDR3 nucleotides: TGTGCCAGCAGCTTATCCCAGGGGGCTAACGAGCAGTACTTC. Encoded protein: CASSLSQGANEQYF.

There are a few counts of this clone. The rearrangement links TRBV18 to TRBJ1-5; no definite D call. The ends were cut back, 0 bases at V and 2 bases at J, with 5 bases in the middle. The germline CDR1 and CDR2 sequences are KGHSH and LQKENI. This CDR3 has 14 amino acids. As DNA, the CDR3 is TGTGCCAGCTCACCACCCGGTGGCAATCAGCCCCAGCATTTT. Its protein is CASSPPGGNQPQHF.